The clone carrying this T cell receptor beta chain has more than one count but fewer than ten. The sample originates from a study of Graves' ophthalmopathy and Graves' hyperthyroidism. This CDR3 comprises 17 residues. In germline, CDR1 is MGHRA, CDR2 YSYEKL. Between the trimmed V and J ends, which lost 1 base and 5 bases, there was a span of 17 bases. RNA transcripts provided the template for amplifying TCR beta CDR3 regions. RT-PCR was first run with HTBI primers, then multiplex PCR in a second round. MiXCR, run by TCRdb on the multiplex PCR reads, gives a single entry per CDR3 protein. The sample carries around 1.1 million distinct CDR3 sequences, about 36% recorded once.

The source of this sequence is an adult man with Graves' hyperthyroidism. The rearrangement joins TRBV4-1 to TRBJ1-4; D unclear. The sequenced material came from peripheral blood or thyroid tissue (not recorded which). CDR3 loop: CASSQVGAGGPNEKLFF. The DNA for the CDR3 is TGCGCCAGCAGCCAAGTTGGCGCAGGCGGCCCCAATGAAAAACTGTTTTTT.